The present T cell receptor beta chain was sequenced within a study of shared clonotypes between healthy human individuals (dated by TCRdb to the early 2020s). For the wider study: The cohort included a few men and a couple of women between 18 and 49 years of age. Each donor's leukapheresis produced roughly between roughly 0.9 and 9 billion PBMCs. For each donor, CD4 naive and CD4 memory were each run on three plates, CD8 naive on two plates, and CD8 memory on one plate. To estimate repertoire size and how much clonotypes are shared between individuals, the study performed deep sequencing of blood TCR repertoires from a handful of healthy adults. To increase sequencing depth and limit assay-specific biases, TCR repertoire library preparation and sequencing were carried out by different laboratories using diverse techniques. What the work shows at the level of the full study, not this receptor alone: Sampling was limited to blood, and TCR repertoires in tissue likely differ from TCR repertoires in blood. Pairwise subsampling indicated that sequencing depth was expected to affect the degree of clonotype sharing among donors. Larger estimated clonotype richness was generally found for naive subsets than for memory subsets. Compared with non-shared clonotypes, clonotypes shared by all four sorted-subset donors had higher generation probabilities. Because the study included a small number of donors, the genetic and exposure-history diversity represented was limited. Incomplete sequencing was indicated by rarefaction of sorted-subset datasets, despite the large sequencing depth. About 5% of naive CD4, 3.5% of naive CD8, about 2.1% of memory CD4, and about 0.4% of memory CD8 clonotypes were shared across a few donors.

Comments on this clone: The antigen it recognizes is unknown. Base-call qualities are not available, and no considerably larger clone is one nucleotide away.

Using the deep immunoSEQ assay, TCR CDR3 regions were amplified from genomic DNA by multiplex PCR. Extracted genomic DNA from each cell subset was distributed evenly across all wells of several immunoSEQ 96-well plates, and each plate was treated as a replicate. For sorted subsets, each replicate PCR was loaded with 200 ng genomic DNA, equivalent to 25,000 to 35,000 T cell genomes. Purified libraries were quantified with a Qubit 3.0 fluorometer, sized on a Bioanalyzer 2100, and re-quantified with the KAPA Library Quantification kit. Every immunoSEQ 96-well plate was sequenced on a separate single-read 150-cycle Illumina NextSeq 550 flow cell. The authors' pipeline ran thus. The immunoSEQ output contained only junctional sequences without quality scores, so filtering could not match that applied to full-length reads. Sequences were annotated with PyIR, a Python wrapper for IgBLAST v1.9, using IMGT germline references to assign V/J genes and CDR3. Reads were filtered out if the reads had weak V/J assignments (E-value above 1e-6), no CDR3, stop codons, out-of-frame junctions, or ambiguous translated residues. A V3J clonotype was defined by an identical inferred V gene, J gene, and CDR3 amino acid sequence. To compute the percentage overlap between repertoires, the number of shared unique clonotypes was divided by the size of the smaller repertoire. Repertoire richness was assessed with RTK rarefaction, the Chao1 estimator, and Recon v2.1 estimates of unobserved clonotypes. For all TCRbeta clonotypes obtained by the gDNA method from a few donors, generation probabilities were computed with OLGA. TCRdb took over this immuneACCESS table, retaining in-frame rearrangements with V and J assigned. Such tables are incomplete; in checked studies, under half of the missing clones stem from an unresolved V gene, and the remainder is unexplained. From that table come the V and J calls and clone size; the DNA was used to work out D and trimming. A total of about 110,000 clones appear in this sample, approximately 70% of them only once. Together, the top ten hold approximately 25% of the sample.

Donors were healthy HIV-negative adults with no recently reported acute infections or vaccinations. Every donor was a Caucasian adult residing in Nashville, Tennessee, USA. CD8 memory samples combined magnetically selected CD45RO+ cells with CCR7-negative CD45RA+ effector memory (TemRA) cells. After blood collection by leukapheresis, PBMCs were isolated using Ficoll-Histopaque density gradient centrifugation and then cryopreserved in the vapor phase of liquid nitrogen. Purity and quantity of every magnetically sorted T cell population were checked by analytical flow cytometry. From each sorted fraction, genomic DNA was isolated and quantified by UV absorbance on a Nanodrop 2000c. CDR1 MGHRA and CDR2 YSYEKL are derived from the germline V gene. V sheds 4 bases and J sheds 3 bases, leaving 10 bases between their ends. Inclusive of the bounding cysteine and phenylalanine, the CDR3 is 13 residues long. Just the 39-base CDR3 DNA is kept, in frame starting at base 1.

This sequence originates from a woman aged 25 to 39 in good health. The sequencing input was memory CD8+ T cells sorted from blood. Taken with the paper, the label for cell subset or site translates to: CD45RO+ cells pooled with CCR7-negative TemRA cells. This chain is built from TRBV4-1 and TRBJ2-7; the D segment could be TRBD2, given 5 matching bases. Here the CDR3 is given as CASSPRGNYEQYF. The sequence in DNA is TGCGCCAGCAGCCCCCGGGGAAACTACGAGCAGTACTTC.